One and the same sample provided the 12 T cell receptor beta chains below, sequenced in a study of T-cell reconstitution after alpha-beta-depleted transplantation in children. Unique molecular identifiers were incorporated into the prepared TCRbeta library. Each CDR3 protein gets one entry after TCRdb re-called the PCR reads with MiXCR. The sample yields 200,000 to 250,000 distinct CDR3 sequences, roughly 26% seen once. The specimen comprised PBMCs, sampled before TCRalphabeta/CD19-depleted stem cell transplant. The receptors shown here come from a girl aged 2 to 9 with Fanconi anemia, due to receive a stem cell transplant.

The chain couples TRBV20-1 to TRBJ1-3, with D hard to call. The CDR3 sequence is 12 residues long. Deletions cut 3 bases from V and 2 bases from J, with 5 bases between. Germline lookup yields CDR1 DFQATT and CDR2 SNEGSKA (reference sequence). The CDR3, as DNA: TGCAGTGCTAGGGCAGCTGGAAACACCATATATTTT. Translation gives CSARAAGNTIYF.

This clonotype was seen repeatedly, ten times or more. The chain is built from TRBV5-6 and TRBJ2-1; no clear D gene. Trimming removed 0 bases at V and 4 bases at J, with 8 bases between. The germline V gene has CDR1 SGHDT and CDR2 YYEEEE. The CDR3 is made up of 14 amino acids. The CDR3 DNA sequence: TGTGCCAGCAGCTTGGAAACCCCGTACAATGAGCAGTTCTTC. Its protein is CASSLETPYNEQFF.

This clonotype has ten or more counts. The gene calls are TRBV12-3 or TRBV12-4 and TRBJ2-1; D unresolved. The CDR3 sequence is 11 residues long. V lost 8 bases, J lost 8 bases, and 10 bases lay in between. The chain's CDR3 is CASPYGDEQFF. In DNA, the CDR3 is TGTGCCAGCCCGTATGGCGATGAGCAGTTCTTC.

This clonotype was counted ten times or more. This chain uses TRBV20-1 with TRBJ2-1; 10 bases are shared with TRBD2. From germline, CDR1 is DFQATT and CDR2 SNEGSKA (reference sequence). Losses at the gene ends were 3 bases for V and 8 bases for J; bases not matched to a gene: 13. This CDR3 region has 16 residues. DNA of the CDR3: TGCAGTGCTAGGGCCCTAGCGGGAGATTTTTATTATGAGCAGTTCTTC. It translates to CSARALAGDFYYEQFF.

This clonotype appeared a few times. The rearrangement links TRBV28 to TRBJ2-7, with TRBD2 identical over 12 bases. Trimming at V came to 10 bases and at J to 1 base, leaving 5 bases not matched to a gene. The CDR3 totals 14 residues. The germline V gene encodes CDR1 MDHEN and CDR2 SYDVKM. The CDR3 here is CATRLAGESYEQYF. In DNA, the CDR3 is TGTGCCACCCGACTAGCGGGAGAGTCCTACGAGCAGTACTTC.

This clonotype was recorded at least ten times. This rearrangement joins TRBV27 to TRBJ2-1; 14 nucleotides match TRBD2. The CDR3 sequence is 17 residues long. CDR1 MNHEY and CDR2 SMNVEV come from the germline V gene (reference sequence). V was clipped by 2 bases and J by 9 bases; unmatched bases: 9. The CDR3 DNA is TGTGCCAGCAGTTTAATGGAGACTAGCGGGAGGGGGGGTGAGCAGTTCTTC. Translated: CASSLMETSGRGGEQFF.

This clonotype came up a few times. V gene TRBV20-1 combines with J gene TRBJ2-1; no reliable D call. Germline-derived CDR1 and CDR2 are DFQATT and SNEGSKA (reference sequence). The CDR3 sequence is 17 residues long. V shed 6 bases and J shed 4 bases, with 25 bases lying between them. The CDR3: CSAERYHRHSSYNEQFF. The CDR3 DNA is TGCAGTGCAGAACGTTATCATCGACACTCATCTTACAATGAGCAGTTCTTC.

The chain recombines TRBV29-1 with TRBJ2-7; no firm D call. The V gene's germline CDR1 is SQVTM and CDR2 ANQGSEA. The CDR3 consists of 14 residues. Deletions cut 4 bases from V and 0 bases from J, with 13 bases between. CDR3 protein: CSVGNSGPSYEQYF. The CDR3 DNA is TGCAGCGTTGGAAACTCCGGGCCCTCCTACGAGCAGTACTTC.

This clonotype was observed a few times. The chain uses TRBV11-3 and TRBJ2-7, with 10 bases fitting TRBD2. Germline-derived CDR1 and CDR2 are SGHNT and YENEEA. The CDR3 has 18 amino acids. The V gene end was trimmed by 1 base and the J gene end by 4 bases; junction bases not matched to a gene: 13. The CDR3 region is CASSLVWLAGAQVYEQYF. The CDR3 DNA is TGTGCCAGCAGCTTAGTTTGGCTAGCGGGAGCTCAGGTTTACGAGCAGTACTTC.

The rearrangement joins TRBV7-3 to TRBJ1-2; D is uncertain. Trimming took 5 bases from V and 4 from J, leaving 14 bases between them. The CDR3 runs 14 residues. The germline CDR1 and CDR2 sequences are SGHTA and FQGTGA. The CDR3 here is CASSPTPTPYGYTF. In DNA form, the CDR3 reads TGTGCCAGCAGCCCTACGCCGACACCCTATGGCTACACCTTC.

A single count supports this clonotype. The chain joins TRBV6-1 to TRBJ2-7; D is perhaps TRBD1 (6 bases). CDR3 length: 15 amino acids. Germline V gene sequence: CDR1 MNHNS, CDR2 SASEGT. The germline V and J ends were trimmed by 0 bases and 0 bases, with 9 bases remaining between them. The CDR3 protein is CASSEAPDSSYEQYF. In DNA, the CDR3 is TGTGCCAGCAGTGAAGCACCGGACAGCTCCTACGAGCAGTACTTC.

V and J are TRBV5-1 and TRBJ2-1; D gene unclear. This CDR3 comprises 11 residues. Germline V lookup: CDR1 SGHRS, CDR2 YFSETQ. Trimming removed 4 bases from V and 4 bases from J, with 3 bases in between. CDR3 sequence reads: CASSIYNEQFF. The CDR3 DNA is TGCGCCAGCAGCATATACAATGAGCAGTTCTTC.